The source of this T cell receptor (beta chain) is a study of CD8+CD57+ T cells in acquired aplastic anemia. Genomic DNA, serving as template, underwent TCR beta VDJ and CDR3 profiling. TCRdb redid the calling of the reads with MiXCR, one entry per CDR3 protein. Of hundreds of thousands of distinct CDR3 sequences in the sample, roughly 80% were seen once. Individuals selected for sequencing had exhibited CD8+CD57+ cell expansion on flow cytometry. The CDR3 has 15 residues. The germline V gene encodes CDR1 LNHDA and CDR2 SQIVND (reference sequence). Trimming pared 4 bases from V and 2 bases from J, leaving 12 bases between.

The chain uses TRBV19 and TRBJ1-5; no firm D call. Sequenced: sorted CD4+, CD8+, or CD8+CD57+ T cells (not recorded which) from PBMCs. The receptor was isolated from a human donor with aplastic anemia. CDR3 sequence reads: CASSRVRQGNQPQHF. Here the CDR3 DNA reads TGTGCCAGTAGTAGAGTACGCCAGGGCAATCAGCCCCAGCATTTT.